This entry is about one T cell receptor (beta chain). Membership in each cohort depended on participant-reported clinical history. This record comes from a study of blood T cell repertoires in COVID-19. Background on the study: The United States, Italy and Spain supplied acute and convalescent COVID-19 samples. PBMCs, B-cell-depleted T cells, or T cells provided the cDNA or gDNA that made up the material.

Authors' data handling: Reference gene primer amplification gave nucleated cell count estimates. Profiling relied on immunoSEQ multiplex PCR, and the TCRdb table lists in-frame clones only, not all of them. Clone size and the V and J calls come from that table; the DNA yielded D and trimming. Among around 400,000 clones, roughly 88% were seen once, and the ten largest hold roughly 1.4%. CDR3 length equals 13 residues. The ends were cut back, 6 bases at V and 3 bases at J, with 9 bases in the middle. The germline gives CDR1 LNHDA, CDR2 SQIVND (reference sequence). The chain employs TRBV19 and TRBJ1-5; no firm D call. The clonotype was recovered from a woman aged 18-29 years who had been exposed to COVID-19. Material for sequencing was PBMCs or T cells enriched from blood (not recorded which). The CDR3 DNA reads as TGTGCCAGTAGCCGGAGTCCCAATCAGCCCCAGCATTTT. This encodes CASSRSPNQPQHF.